Listed here are 16 T cell receptor beta chains from one sample, sequenced in a study of T cell responses to AZD1222 COVID-19 vaccine. Assay: immunoSEQ multiplex PCR; the TCRdb copy retains only in-frame clones and omits some. The top ten clones hold over 3% of a sample with 90,000 to 120,000 clones, roughly nine tenths of them seen once. Sequences were derived from peripheral blood, sampled on day 0 of MenACWY control vaccination. These receptors all stem from an adult in good health.

This clone was seen a handful of times. This chain joins TRBV28 and TRBJ1-1; 10 bases agree with TRBD1. J was trimmed by 1 base and V by 10 bases; bases with no gene match: 9. Germline values: CDR1 MDHEN, CDR2 SYDVKM. CDR3 length equals 15 residues. The CDR3 protein is CAINTRTGGNTEAFF. For the CDR3, the DNA is TGTGCCATCAACACCCGGACAGGGGGGAACACTGAAGCTTTCTTT.

The CDR3 loop is CASRSGQGNYGYTF. The DNA of the CDR3 is TGTGCCAGTAGATCGGGACAGGGGAACTATGGCTACACCTTC. The V gene is TRBV19, the J gene TRBJ1-2; 10 positions agree with TRBD1. CDR1 and CDR2 from the germline V gene are LNHDA and SQIVND (reference sequence). This CDR3 is built from 14 residues. V was pared by 6 bases and J by 2 bases, with 3 bases of the junction left unmatched. Filled out from reference TRBV19 and TRBJ1-2, the complete variable domain reads DGGITQSPKYLFRKEGQNVTLSCEQNLNHDAMYWYRQDPGQGLRLIYYSQIVNDFQKGDIAEGYSVSREKKESFPLTVTSAQKNPTAFYLCASRSGQGNYGYTFGSGTRLTVV.

This clone was observed a few times. The chain employs TRBV29-1 and TRBJ2-1; 11 bases fit TRBD2. Germline values: CDR1 SQVTM, CDR2 ANQGSEA. V lost 1 base and J lost 4; bases outside the gene matches: 9. The CDR3 has 17 residues. CDR3: CSVEVSSGGQIYNEQFF. CDR3 DNA: TGCAGCGTTGAAGTTTCTAGCGGGGGGCAAATTTACAATGAGCAGTTCTTC.

The chain employs TRBV28 and TRBJ2-1, with TRBD2 as a possible D gene (7 bases). The CDR3 covers 15 residues. Germline loops: CDR1 MDHEN, CDR2 SYDVKM. V lost 3 bases, J lost 7 bases, and 16 bases lay in between. CDR3 DNA: TGTGCCAGCAGTTTTTTGGCGGGGGCGGGGAATGAGCAGTTCTTC. It is translated as CASSFLAGAGNEQFF.

V is TRBV3-1 (or the pseudogene TRBV3-2) and J is TRBJ1-1, with 8 bases that match TRBD1. The germline gives CDR1 LGHDT, CDR2 YNNKEL (reference sequence). Trimming removed 7 bases from V and 1 base from J; junction bases left unmatched: 5. This CDR3 has 14 amino acids. The CDR3 sequence: CASINRGTNTEAFF. CDR3 coding DNA: TGTGCCAGCATCAACAGGGGGACGAACACTGAAGCTTTCTTT.

The chain joins TRBV9 to TRBJ2-6; D gene unclear. The CDR3 has 12 amino acids. Trimming removed 4 bases from V and 3 bases from J, with 2 bases in between. CDR1 and CDR2 (germline): SGDLS, YYNGEE. CDR3 region: CASSLGANVLTF. CDR3 sequence (DNA): TGTGCCAGCAGCCTTGGGGCCAACGTCCTGACTTTC.

The CDR3 loop is CATSAHPRDRGPYEQYF. CDR3 sequence (DNA): TGTGCCACCAGTGCCCACCCCCGGGACAGGGGGCCCTACGAGCAGTACTTC. This chain joins TRBV24-1 and TRBJ2-7, with 12 bases aligning to TRBD1. The CDR3 covers 17 residues. The germline V gene has CDR1 KGHDR and CDR2 SFDVKD. V lost 5 bases, J lost 2 bases, and 9 bases stayed unmatched.

V usage is TRBV10-3 and J usage is TRBJ2-3, with TRBD2 matching over 10 bases. V lost 3 bases to trimming and J lost 4 bases; unmatched junction nucleotides: 13. The CDR3 is 18 amino acids. Germline values: CDR1 ENHRY, CDR2 SYGVKD. CDR3 protein: CAISDSSGGSGSADTQYF. The DNA for the CDR3 is TGTGCCATCAGTGACTCTAGCGGGGGATCAGGAAGTGCAGATACGCAGTATTTT.

The chain links TRBV6-2 or TRBV6-3 to TRBJ1-2, with no clear D. Trimming took 5 bases from V and 6 from J, leaving 10 bases between them. Germline CDR1 reads MNHEY; CDR2 reads SVGEGT. The CDR3 totals 12 residues. The CDR3 DNA reads TGTGCCAGCAGTCGGACGAGCGATGGCTACACCTTC. Protein: CASSRTSDGYTF.

The V gene is TRBV5-5, the J gene TRBJ1-2; D gene unclear. Trimming pared 0 bases from V and 4 bases from J, leaving 10 bases between. Germline V gene sequence: CDR1 SGHKS, CDR2 YYEKEE (reference sequence). This CDR3 spans 14 amino acids. CDR3 DNA: TGTGCCAGCAGCTTGGTAGGCACCTTCTATGGCTACACCTTC. The encoded protein is CASSLVGTFYGYTF. The full variable domain, rest sourced from reference TRBV5-5 and TRBJ1-2, is DAGVTQSPTHLIKTRGQQVTLRCSPISGHKSVSWYQQVLGQGPQFIFQYYEKEERGRGNFPDRFSARQFPNYSSELNVNALLLGDSALYLCASSLVGTFYGYTFGSGTRLTVV.

The V and J genes are TRBV2 and TRBJ2-1; 10 bases map to TRBD2. Germline assignment: CDR1 SNHLY and CDR2 FYNNEI. CDR3 size: 15 residues. J lost 2 bases, V lost 6 bases, and 4 bases had no gene match. The CDR3 sequence: CASRESGGAYNEQFF. The DNA of the CDR3 is TGTGCCAGCAGAGAAAGCGGGGGGGCCTACAATGAGCAGTTCTTC.

This sequence joins TRBV2 and TRBJ1-6; unclear D gene. Germline V gene data show CDR1 as SNHLY and CDR2 as FYNNEI. With 1 base removed from V and 9 bases from J, the gap between germline ends came to 10 bases. The CDR3 covers 14 residues. The DNA for the CDR3 is TGTGCCAGCAGTGAAGGCAGACTCAGTTCACCCCTCCACTTT. This sequence encodes CASSEGRLSSPLHF.

The J gene is TRBJ2-7, the V gene TRBV9; D is unclear. The V gene's germline CDR1 is SGDLS and CDR2 YYNGEE. Trimming took off 0 bases at V and 1 base at J, with 8 bases between the two ends. This CDR3 comprises 14 residues. The CDR3, as DNA: TGTGCCAGCAGCGTAGATGGCAGATCCTACGAGCAGTACTTC. Translating gives CASSVDGRSYEQYF.

The chain is built from TRBV3-1 (or the pseudogene TRBV3-2) and TRBJ1-4; the match to TRBD1 covers 7 bases. The CDR3 has 15 amino acids. Germline V gives CDR1 LGHDT, CDR2 YNNKEL (reference sequence). V was clipped by 3 bases and J by 8 bases; unmatched bases: 9. The CDR3 sequence: CASSHGTANLEKLFF. In DNA form, the CDR3 reads TGTGCCAGCAGCCACGGGACAGCCAATTTAGAAAAACTGTTTTTT.

The gene calls are TRBV7-2 and TRBJ1-6, with TRBD1 matching over 7 bases. The CDR3 is made up of 14 amino acids. Germline loops: CDR1 SGHTA, CDR2 FQGNSA. V was pared by 1 base and J by 13 bases, with 7 bases of the junction left unmatched. Here the CDR3 DNA reads TGTGCCAGCAGCTTAGGGACAGGTTCTTCCCCCCTCCACTTT. Translation: CASSLGTGSSPLHF.

The V gene is TRBV4-3, the J gene TRBJ2-1; D might be TRBD1 or TRBD2, each matching 5 bases. The germline gives CDR1 LGHNA, CDR2 YSLEER. The ends were cut back, 0 bases at V and 2 bases at J, with 8 bases in the middle. The CDR3 loop spans 15 amino acids. CDR3 residues: CASSQEGVAYNEQFF. The CDR3, as DNA: TGCGCCAGCAGCCAAGAGGGGGTAGCCTACAATGAGCAGTTCTTC.